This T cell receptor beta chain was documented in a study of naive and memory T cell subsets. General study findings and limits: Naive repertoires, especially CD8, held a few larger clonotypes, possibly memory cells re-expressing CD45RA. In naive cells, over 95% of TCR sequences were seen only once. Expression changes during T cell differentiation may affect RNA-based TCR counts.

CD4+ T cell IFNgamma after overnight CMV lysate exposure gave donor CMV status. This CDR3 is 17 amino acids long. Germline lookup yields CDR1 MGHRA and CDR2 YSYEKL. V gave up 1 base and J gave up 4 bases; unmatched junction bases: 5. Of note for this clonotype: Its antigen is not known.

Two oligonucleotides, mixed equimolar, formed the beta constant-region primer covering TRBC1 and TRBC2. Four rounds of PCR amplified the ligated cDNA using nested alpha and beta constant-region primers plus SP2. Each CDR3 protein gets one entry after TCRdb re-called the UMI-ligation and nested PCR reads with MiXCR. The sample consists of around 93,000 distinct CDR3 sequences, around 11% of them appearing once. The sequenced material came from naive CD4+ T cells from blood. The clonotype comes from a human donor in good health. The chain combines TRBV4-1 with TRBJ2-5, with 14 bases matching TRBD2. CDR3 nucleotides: TGCGCCAGCAGCCAAGGTCCGACTAGCGGGAGGGGAGAGACCCAGTACTTC. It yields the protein CASSQGPTSGRGETQYF.